This entry concerns a single T cell receptor (beta chain). As originally analysed: Estimation of nucleated cell counts relied on the amplification of reference gene primers. The method was immunoSEQ multiplex PCR; TCRdb's version includes in-frame clones alone and lacks a portion of them. Clonal size and the V and J genes are those of that table, whereas D and trimming came from the DNA. The sample carries around 230,000 clones, more than 75% recorded once. The source of the sample is a study of blood T cell repertoires in COVID-19. On the study more broadly: Donors in the United States, Italy and Spain gave samples during acute or convalescent COVID-19.

The V gene end was trimmed by 4 bases and the J gene end by 7 bases; junction bases not matched to a gene: 12. The germline gives CDR1 SGHRS, CDR2 YFSETQ. The CDR3 covers 15 residues. Across 20 to 25 US areas, participants ranged in age from roughly 18 to 89 years. Self-reported history from a screening survey and questionnaire set each donor's cohort. This chain links TRBV5-1 with TRBJ1-2; 8 bases align to TRBD1. Sequencing was carried out using PBMCs or T cells enriched from blood (not recorded which). This TCR came from a woman aged 40 to 50 with acute COVID-19. The CDR3 DNA follows: TGCGCCAGCAGCCCCGGGAGGACAGGGACCTTTGGCTACACCTTC. Its translation: CASSPGRTGTFGYTF.